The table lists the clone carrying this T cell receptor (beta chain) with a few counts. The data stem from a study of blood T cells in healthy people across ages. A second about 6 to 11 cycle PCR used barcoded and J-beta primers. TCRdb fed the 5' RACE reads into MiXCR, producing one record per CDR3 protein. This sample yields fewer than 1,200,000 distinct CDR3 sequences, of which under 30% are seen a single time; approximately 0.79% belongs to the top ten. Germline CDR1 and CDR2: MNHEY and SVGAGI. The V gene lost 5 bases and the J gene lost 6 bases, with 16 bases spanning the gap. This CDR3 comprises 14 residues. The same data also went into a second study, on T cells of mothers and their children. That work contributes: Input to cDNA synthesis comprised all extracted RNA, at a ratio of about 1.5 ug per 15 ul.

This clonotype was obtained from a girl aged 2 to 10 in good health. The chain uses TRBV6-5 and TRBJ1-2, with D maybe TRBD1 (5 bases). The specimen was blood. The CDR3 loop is CASSILGTFNGYTF. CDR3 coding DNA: TGTGCCAGCAGTATACTTGGGACTTTTAATGGCTACACCTTC.